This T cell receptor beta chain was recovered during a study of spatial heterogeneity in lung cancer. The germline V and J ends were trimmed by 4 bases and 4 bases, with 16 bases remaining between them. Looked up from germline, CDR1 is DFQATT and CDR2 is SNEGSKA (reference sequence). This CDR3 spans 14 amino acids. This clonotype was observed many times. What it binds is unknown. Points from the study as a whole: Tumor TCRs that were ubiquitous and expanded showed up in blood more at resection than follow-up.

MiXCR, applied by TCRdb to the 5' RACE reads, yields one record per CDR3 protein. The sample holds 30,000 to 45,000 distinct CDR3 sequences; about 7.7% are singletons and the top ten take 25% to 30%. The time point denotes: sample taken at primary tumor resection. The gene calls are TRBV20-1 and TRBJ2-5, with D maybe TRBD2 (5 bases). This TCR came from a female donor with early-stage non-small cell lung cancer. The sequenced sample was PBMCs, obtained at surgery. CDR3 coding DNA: TGCAGTGCTACCGAGGGCGGCTGGGGAGAGACCCAGTACTTC. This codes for CSATEGGWGETQYF.